Below, one T cell receptor (beta chain) is given with its context. The target antigen is unknown. CDR3 length: 15 residues. The germline V gene encodes CDR1 SGHTA and CDR2 FQGTGA. The germline V and J ends were trimmed by 7 bases and 8 bases, with 20 bases remaining between them. The data are from a study of T cell repertoires in cytomegalovirus infection. Across the whole study: Recently identified HLA-C-restricted CMV epitopes and well-studied HLA-B-restricted CMV epitopes were used by the study. Public signatures in TCR beta pointed to CMV infection and matching HLA type. General study points: Dominant in the ex vivo response were TCR beta clonotypes restricted by HLA-C and specific for CMV. Cumulative frequency (of public TCR beta family members) identified carriers of CMV plus the relevant HLA.

A single record per CDR3 protein comes from TCRdb applying MiXCR to the reads. The profile covers 700,000 to 900,000 distinct CDR3 sequences, with around 29% appearing a single time and around 13% taken by the ten largest. This clonotype was obtained from a human donor in good health (CMV status not recorded). Some clones in this sample may be carry-over from other donors' samples. Sequenced material: cultured CD8+ T cells from PBMCs, taken from culture after CMV antigen stimulation. The chain is built from TRBV7-3 and TRBJ1-4; no firm D call. The CDR3 sequence is CASTAGRSEYEKLFF. As DNA, the CDR3 is TGTGCCAGCACCGCCGGTCGGTCCGAATACGAAAAACTGTTTTTT.